This passage covers 30 T cell receptor beta chains from one sample sequenced in a study of T cell responses to AZD1222 COVID-19 vaccine (dated by TCRdb to 2020 to 2022). The library came from the immunoSEQ multiplex PCR assay. As stored in TCRdb, this immuneACCESS dataset retains in-frame rearrangements with V and J assigned. A fraction of the clones does not appear; measured against another copy, unresolved V genes explain less than half of the discrepancy, and the remainder lacks a known reason. Within this sample are about 170,000 clones, with around 90% of them counted one time only. Approximately 1% of the sample rests with the top ten. The time point label on this specimen signifies: about 28 days (+/-7) after the second vaccine dose. This specimen consisted of peripheral blood, obtained 28 days after the second AZD1222 dose. The receptors come from an adult who received the AZD1222 COVID-19 vaccine.

The V and J genes are TRBV10-3 and TRBJ1-3; D remains ambiguous. V shed 0 bases and J shed 7 bases, with 4 bases lying between them. CDR1 is ENHRY and CDR2 is SYGVKD in the germline V gene. The CDR3 length is 12 residues. CDR3: CAISESGNTIYF. The CDR3 DNA follows: TGTGCCATCAGTGAGTCCGGGAACACCATATATTTT.

The J gene is TRBJ2-3, the V gene TRBV4-1, with TRBD2 as a possible D gene (6 bases). The CDR3 runs 17 residues. Trimming took 1 base from V and 5 from J, leaving 19 bases between them. CDR1 and CDR2 from the germline V gene are MGHRA and YSYEKL. The CDR3 nucleotides read TGCGCCAGCAGCCAAGGCCGCGGCGGGGTACCGGGAGATACGCAGTATTTT. The encoded protein is CASSQGRGGVPGDTQYF.

V is TRBV10-1 and J is TRBJ1-2; 8 bases align to TRBD1. Germline assignment: CDR1 WNHNN and CDR2 SYGVQD (reference sequence). Germline trimming cut 3 bases from V and 7 bases from J; bases unmatched to any gene: 1. The CDR3 loop spans 12 amino acids. CDR3 protein: CASSDRGLGYTF. The CDR3 DNA follows: TGCGCCAGCAGTGACAGGGGGCTTGGCTACACCTTC.

V usage is TRBV6-6 and J usage is TRBJ1-6; unclear D gene. Germline CDR1 MNHNY, CDR2 SVGAGI (reference sequence). Between the trimmed V and J ends, which lost 3 bases and 14 bases, there was a span of 5 bases. This CDR3 has 10 residues. CDR3 sequence reads: CASSYRALHF. The CDR3 DNA reads TGTGCCAGCAGTTATCGGGCCCTCCACTTT.

V is TRBV18 and J is TRBJ2-3; 8 nucleotides line up with TRBD1. The germline V gene has CDR1 KGHSH and CDR2 LQKENI. J gave up 0 bases and V 4 bases, and 6 bases lay outside the gene matches. The CDR3 has 16 amino acids. The CDR3 loop reads CASSLGQVTSTDTQYF. CDR3 in DNA: TGTGCCAGCTCACTGGGACAGGTGACTAGCACAGATACGCAGTATTTT.

This clone was counted between two and nine times. The chain has TRBV5-6 and TRBJ2-4; the D call may be TRBD1 or TRBD2 (5 bases each). Germline lookup yields CDR1 SGHDT and CDR2 YYEEEE. The CDR3 spans 12 residues. Trimming stripped 0 bases from V and 11 bases from J, with 9 bases between. Here the CDR3 reads CASSLGDLVQYF. For the CDR3, the DNA is TGTGCCAGCAGCTTGGGGGACCTCGTTCAGTACTTC.

In its sample, this clone was seen a few times. V is TRBV5-6 and J is TRBJ2-7; tentatively, D is TRBD1 (5 bases). The CDR3 totals 15 residues. V was clipped by 1 base and J by 3 bases, with 14 bases between them. The germline V gene encodes CDR1 SGHDT and CDR2 YYEEEE. The CDR3 sequence: CASSLWWARDYEQYF. The CDR3 DNA reads TGTGCCAGCAGCTTGTGGTGGGCCAGGGACTACGAGCAGTACTTC.

V gene TRBV9 combines with J gene TRBJ1-3, with D possibly matching TRBD1 (6 bases). Trimming pared 0 bases from V and 4 bases from J, leaving 11 bases between. The CDR3 totals 15 residues. Germline CDR1 is SGDLS and CDR2 is YYNGEE. The CDR3 DNA reads TGTGCCAGCAGCGTAGCAGGGGTGGTGGGAAACACCATATATTTT. Residues: CASSVAGVVGNTIYF.

The J gene is TRBJ1-5, the V gene TRBV6-2 or TRBV6-3, with D unresolved. Looked up from germline, CDR1 is MNHEY and CDR2 is SVGEGT. This CDR3 has 12 residues. Deletions cut 6 bases from V and 4 bases from J, with 7 bases between. CDR3 in DNA: TGTGCCAGCAGCCCCCAAAATCAGCCCCAGCATTTT. This encodes CASSPQNQPQHF.

This clone has only one observation. This chain connects TRBV5-4 to TRBJ2-1; 9 bases fit TRBD2. The CDR3 consists of 15 residues. J was trimmed by 9 bases and V by 5 bases; bases with no gene match: 12. The germline V gene encodes CDR1 SGHNT and CDR2 YYREEE (reference sequence). The CDR3 DNA reads as TGTGCCAGCAGACGGGGGGGCGGGGGGGCAGGTGAGCAGTTCTTC. It encodes CASRRGGGGAGEQFF.

This clone was counted only a few times. This rearrangement joins TRBV4-3 to TRBJ2-1; unclear D gene. Trimming cost V 1 base and J 7 bases, with 8 bases left between them. This CDR3 comprises 13 residues. Germline V gene data show CDR1 as LGHNA and CDR2 as YSLEER. CDR3 residues: CASSQGYRNEQFF. Here the CDR3 DNA reads TGCGCCAGCAGCCAAGGTTATCGGAATGAGCAGTTCTTC.

J is TRBJ2-1 and V is TRBV18, with 7 positions matching TRBD2. The germline CDR1 and CDR2 sequences are KGHSH and LQKENI. Unmatched junction bases numbered 5, after V lost 2 bases and J lost 4 bases. The CDR3 contains 15 residues. CDR3 protein: CASSPNRGVYNEQFF. CDR3 coding DNA: TGTGCCAGCTCACCAAACCGGGGGGTATACAATGAGCAGTTCTTC.

This chain links TRBV6-5 with TRBJ1-5; no clear D. Germline loops: CDR1 MNHEY, CDR2 SVGAGI. The CDR3 extends over 14 amino acids. The V gene lost 7 bases and the J gene lost 2 bases, with 12 bases spanning the gap. DNA for the CDR3: TGTGCCAGCACCACCTACCGGGGCAATCAGCCCCAGCATTTT. Amino acid sequence: CASTTYRGNQPQHF.

V and J are TRBV5-8 and TRBJ1-2; 7 bases align to TRBD1. Trimming cost V 3 bases and J 2 bases; bases outside gene matches: 13. This CDR3 comprises 17 residues. Germline V gene data show CDR1 as SGHTS and CDR2 as YDEGEE. The DNA for the CDR3 is TGTGCCAGCAGCTCTGGGACAGCATATGACTTAAACTATGGCTACACCTTC. Its translation: CASSSGTAYDLNYGYTF.

The chain employs TRBV3-1 (or the pseudogene TRBV3-2) and TRBJ2-5; D gene ambiguous. V dropped 4 bases and J dropped 5 bases, with 17 bases sitting between them. CDR3 length equals 15 residues. Germline V CDR1 and CDR2: LGHDT, YNNKEL (reference sequence). In DNA form, the CDR3 reads TGTGCCAGCAGCCCCCCCCTTGGGGTTCTCGAGACCCAGTACTTC. It yields the protein CASSPPLGVLETQYF.

The V gene is TRBV6-1, the J gene TRBJ2-1; D unresolved. The ends were cut back, 5 bases at V and 4 bases at J, with 9 bases in the middle. The germline V gene encodes CDR1 MNHNS and CDR2 SASEGT. CDR3 length equals 13 residues. The CDR3 DNA reads as TGTGCCAGCAGTTTGAACGATTACAATGAGCAGTTCTTC. Protein product: CASSLNDYNEQFF.

Here the CDR3 DNA reads TGTGCCAGCAGCTACCTGACAGGTCCAGATACGCAGTATTTT. As protein: CASSYLTGPDTQYF. The chain recombines TRBV7-2 with TRBJ2-3, with a tentative D call TRBD1 (6 bases). The CDR3 totals 14 residues. V dropped 4 bases and J dropped 4 bases, with 12 bases sitting between them. Germline V gives CDR1 SGHTA, CDR2 FQGNSA. Together with reference TRBV7-2 and TRBJ2-3, the CDR3 gives the full variable domain: GAGVSQSPSNKVTEKGKDVELRCDPISGHTALYWYRQSLGQGLEFLIYFQGNSAPDKSGLPSDRFSAERTGGSVSTLTIQRTQQEDSAVYLCASSYLTGPDTQYFGPGTRLTVL.

The rearrangement links TRBV15 to TRBJ2-1; TRBD2 aligns across 9 bases. Germline V gene lookup returns CDR1 LNHNV and CDR2 YYDKDF (reference sequence). The length of the CDR3 is 17 residues. V was pared by 0 bases and J by 3 bases, with 6 bases of the junction left unmatched. CDR3 in amino acids: CATSRDSTSGNYNEQFF. In DNA form, the CDR3 reads TGTGCCACCAGCAGAGATTCGACTAGCGGAAACTACAATGAGCAGTTCTTC.

This clone has just one count. The V gene is TRBV5-4, the J gene TRBJ2-7; 8 bases fit TRBD1. The CDR3 covers 13 residues. CDR1 and CDR2 (germline): SGHNT, YYREEE (reference sequence). V gave up 4 bases and J gave up 2 bases; unmatched junction bases: 2. CDR3 sequence reads: CASSTDRAYEQYF. The CDR3 DNA is TGTGCCAGCAGCACGGACAGGGCCTACGAGCAGTACTTC.

The V and J genes are TRBV5-1 and TRBJ2-7; 7 bases line up with TRBD1. The length of the CDR3 is 13 residues. Germline loops: CDR1 SGHRS, CDR2 YFSETQ. V was pared by 1 base and J by 5 bases, with 3 bases of the junction left unmatched. The CDR3 loop reads CASSLTGADEQYF. The CDR3 DNA follows: TGCGCCAGCAGCTTGACAGGGGCCGACGAGCAGTACTTC.

This sequence joins TRBV9 and TRBJ1-2; 7 bases fit TRBD1. CDR1 and CDR2 (germline): SGDLS, YYNGEE. V shed 3 bases, J shed 4 bases, and the junction held 6 bases outside the gene matches. There are 14 residues in the CDR3. In DNA form, the CDR3 reads TGTGCCAGCAGCGGAACCACAGGGGCCTATGGCTACACCTTC. It yields the protein CASSGTTGAYGYTF.

This chain connects TRBV5-4 to TRBJ2-2; the D gene could be TRBD1 or TRBD2 (5 bases each). The CDR3 totals 15 residues. The V and J ends lost 0 bases and 6 bases respectively, with 12 bases between them. Germline V gives CDR1 SGHNT, CDR2 YYREEE (reference sequence). The DNA for the CDR3 is TGTGCCAGCAGCTTGGCCGGGACGGCGGCCGGGGAGCTGTTTTTT. This codes for CASSLAGTAAGELFF.

The rearrangement uses TRBV27 and TRBJ2-7; D perhaps matches TRBD2 (6 bases). The germline V gene encodes CDR1 MNHEY and CDR2 SMNVEV (reference sequence). This CDR3 is built from 14 residues. Trimming took 7 bases from V and 2 from J, leaving 15 bases between them. DNA for the CDR3: TGTGCCAGCATCGCGAGGGAGGCTCCCTACGAGCAGTACTTC. Translation gives CASIAREAPYEQYF.

This chain uses TRBV27 with TRBJ2-7; D tentatively fits TRBD1 or TRBD2 (5 bases each). Trimming pared 2 bases from V and 0 bases from J, leaving 14 bases between. The CDR3 sequence is 16 residues long. Germline CDR1 reads MNHEY; CDR2 reads SMNVEV (reference sequence). This CDR3 is CASSLAGTRSSYEQYF. The CDR3 nucleotides read TGTGCCAGCAGTTTAGCTGGGACGAGGAGCTCCTACGAGCAGTACTTC.

V and J are TRBV19 and TRBJ1-6; possibly TRBD1 for D (6 bases). The CDR3 sequence is 15 residues long. CDR1 and CDR2 from the germline V gene are LNHDA and SQIVND (reference sequence). Trimming cost V 4 bases and J 10 bases, with 17 bases left between them. The CDR3 DNA reads as TGTGCCAGTAGTACCGCGGACAGTTTAGTGTCACCCCTCCACTTT. This codes for CASSTADSLVSPLHF.

This clone was seen more than once but under ten times. The chain uses TRBV15 and TRBJ1-1, with D possibly being TRBD1 (6 bases). Germline loops: CDR1 LNHNV, CDR2 YYDKDF (reference sequence). The CDR3 is 15 residues long. V was shortened by 4 bases and J by 1 base, with 13 bases between the two germline ends. The CDR3 loop is CATSKEPQGNTEAFF. CDR3 coding DNA: TGTGCCACCAGCAAGGAACCACAGGGGAACACTGAAGCTTTCTTT.

This clone was observed once. This chain uses TRBV9 with TRBJ1-6, with D maybe TRBD1 (6 bases). Per the germline V gene, CDR1 is SGDLS and CDR2 is YYNGEE. The CDR3 runs to 15 residues. V was shortened by 0 bases and J by 9 bases, with 13 bases between the two germline ends. The CDR3 reads CASSVGGQGSSPLHF. The CDR3, as DNA: TGTGCCAGCAGCGTAGGTGGGCAGGGGAGTTCACCCCTCCACTTT.

The chain recombines TRBV10-3 with TRBJ1-1; D gene ambiguous. The CDR3 sequence is 14 residues long. Germline values: CDR1 ENHRY, CDR2 SYGVKD. With 5 bases removed from V and 1 base from J, the gap between germline ends came to 11 bases. In DNA, the CDR3 is TGTGCCATCAGTCCCAGAGGCCCGAACACTGAAGCTTTCTTT. Amino acid sequence: CAISPRGPNTEAFF.

A remark on this clone: The junction departs from the called germline gene at one end, perhaps through a read error. The chain links TRBV19 to TRBJ2-7, with 10 bases fitting TRBD1. CDR3 length: 14 residues. Germline-derived CDR1 and CDR2 are LNHDA and SQIVND (reference sequence). CDR3 bases: TGTGCCAGTAAGTTGACAGGGGGCTCCAACGAGCAGTACTTC. Its translation is CASKLTGGSNEQYF.

The chain links TRBV10-3 to TRBJ2-7; 10 bases line up with TRBD2. J lost 6 bases, V lost 6 bases, and 14 bases had no gene match. The CDR3 runs 16 residues. Looked up from germline, CDR1 is ENHRY and CDR2 is SYGVKD. CDR3 bases: TGTGCCATCAGCGCCGGGCTAGCGGGGGCCGAATGCGAGCAGTACTTC. It specifies CAISAGLAGAECEQYF.